This T cell receptor beta chain emerged from a study of T cells after yellow fever vaccination. Notes on the study in general: Researchers cautioned that FACS-sorted repertoires could harbor abundant clonotypes contaminating from the bulk population. Some clonotypes, a small share, were shared between CD4 and CD8 compartments.

This CDR3 is 13 amino acids long. Germline CDR1 is DFQATT and CDR2 is SNEGSKA (reference sequence). This clonotype was counted many times. No antigen is known for it. TCRdb independently ran MiXCR on the 5' RACE reads; one entry per CDR3 protein. In the table there are 450,000 to 650,000 distinct CDR3 sequences, 21% of which are singletons. The receptor comes from a man younger than 35 who received the YFV17D yellow fever vaccine. The chain combines TRBV20-1 with TRBJ2-1; weak D call: TRBD2 (5 bases). The specimen comprised PBMCs, sampled about 20 days after the first yellow fever vaccination. In nucleotides, the CDR3 is TGCAGCGCCCGGGGTGGGTCCTACAATGAGCAGTTCTTC. This codes for CSARGGSYNEQFF.